These 14 T cell receptor beta chains share one sample of origin, sequenced in a study of OX40 agonist ivuxolimab in advanced cancers. The data were produced by immunoSEQ multiplex PCR, yet TCRdb's version contains in-frame clones alone and is incomplete. This sample yields fewer than 80,000 clones, of which roughly nine tenths are seen a single time; just over 2% belongs to the top ten. This sample comprised CD4+ or CD8+ T cells sorted from blood, obtained in a trial of the OX40 agonist ivuxolimab. These receptor sequences come from an adult with an advanced solid tumor such as melanoma, head and neck, liver or kidney cancer.

The chain uses TRBV13 and TRBJ1-4; possibly TRBD1 for D (5 bases). This CDR3 region has 13 residues. Germline CDR1 and CDR2: PRHDT and FYEKMQ (reference sequence). V dropped 9 bases and J dropped 8 bases, with 16 bases sitting between them. The CDR3 reads CASKTGLGEKLFF. CDR3 coding DNA: TGTGCCAGTAAAACAGGTCTCGGGGAAAAACTGTTTTTT.

This sequence joins TRBV5-1 and TRBJ1-1; the match to TRBD1 covers 8 bases. Germline V gene data show CDR1 as SGHRS and CDR2 as YFSETQ. The CDR3 spans 15 residues. J was trimmed by 10 bases and V by 4 bases; bases with no gene match: 15. The CDR3 loop reads CASSLETGEKVRAFF. The CDR3 coding sequence is TGCGCCAGCAGCCTAGAGACAGGGGAAAAGGTGCGAGCTTTCTTT.

V gene TRBV27 combines with J gene TRBJ2-7, with D perhaps assigned TRBD1 or TRBD2 (6 bases each). The CDR3 runs 14 residues. Germline CDR1 is MNHEY and CDR2 is SMNVEV (reference sequence). The V and J ends lost 3 bases and 7 bases respectively, with 16 bases between them. The CDR3 spells CASSFLGQGREQYF. The CDR3 bases are TGTGCCAGCAGTTTTCTGGGGCAGGGGAGGGAGCAGTACTTC.

This sequence joins TRBV19 and TRBJ2-1; 10 bases line up with TRBD2. The CDR3 has 15 amino acids. Germline V gives CDR1 LNHDA, CDR2 SQIVND (reference sequence). V shed 1 base and J 5 bases; nucleotides not matched to a gene: 2. The CDR3 region has the DNA TGTGCCAGTAGTATAGGGACTAGCGGAAACAATGAGCAGTTCTTC. This sequence encodes CASSIGTSGNNEQFF.

The V call is TRBV20-1, the J call TRBJ2-1, with D unresolved. V lost 6 bases and J lost 3, with 3 bases in between. The germline CDR1 and CDR2 sequences are DFQATT and SNEGSKA (reference sequence). The CDR3 has 10 amino acids. CDR3 amino acids: CSAYYNEQFF. The CDR3 DNA sequence: TGCAGTGCCTACTACAATGAGCAGTTCTTC.

The chain uses TRBV19 and TRBJ2-2; 11 bases align to TRBD2. The CDR3 consists of 17 residues. Germline loops: CDR1 LNHDA, CDR2 SQIVND (reference sequence). The J segment lost 4 bases and the V segment lost 3 bases, leaving 7 bases of the junction unmatched. As DNA, the CDR3 is TGTGCCAGTAGTATTGTAGCGGGAGGGCCTACCACCGGGGAGCTGTTTTTT. Translating gives CASSIVAGGPTTGELFF.

This chain uses TRBV19 with TRBJ1-6, with 7 bases fitting TRBD1. V trimming: 8 bases; J trimming: 7 bases; junction bases outside the gene matches: 11. CDR1 is LNHDA and CDR2 is SQIVND in the germline V gene (reference sequence). The CDR3 totals 15 residues. The CDR3 reads CASLDPGQKNSPLHF. In nucleotides, the CDR3 is TGTGCCAGTCTTGATCCGGGACAGAAAAATTCACCCCTCCACTTT.

The CDR3 here is CASSIWGYGKLFF. CDR3 nucleotides: TGTGCCAGTAGTATCTGGGGCTATGGAAAACTGTTTTTT. The chain employs TRBV19 and TRBJ1-4; a possible D gene is TRBD1 (5 bases). The CDR3 has 13 residues. V gave up 3 bases and J gave up 10 bases, with 12 bases separating them. CDR1 is LNHDA, CDR2 SQIVND, per germline (reference sequence). Supplemented by reference TRBV19 and TRBJ1-4, the full variable domain reads DGGITQSPKYLFRKEGQNVTLSCEQNLNHDAMYWYRQDPGQGLRLIYYSQIVNDFQKGDIAEGYSVSREKKESFPLTVTSAQKNPTAFYLCASSIWGYGKLFFGSGTQLSVL.

The CDR3 region is CASSLGAGGQRDTQYF. The CDR3 DNA reads as TGTGCCAGCAGCTTGGGAGCGGGGGGGCAACGAGATACGCAGTATTTT. This chain links TRBV7-9 with TRBJ2-3; 10 nucleotides line up with TRBD2. Looked up from germline, CDR1 is SEHNR and CDR2 is FQNEAQ (reference sequence). This CDR3 contains 16 residues. V lost 3 bases and J lost 5; bases outside the gene matches: 8.

This clone has only one observation. J is TRBJ1-2 and V is TRBV5-8; 8 bases match TRBD1. Trimming cost V 4 bases and J 3 bases; bases outside gene matches: 11. Germline loops: CDR1 SGHTS, CDR2 YDEGEE. This CDR3 has 16 residues. DNA of the CDR3: TGTGCCAGCAGCCAAGTTGGAGCAGGGGGCGACTATGGCTACACCTTC. Protein product: CASSQVGAGGDYGYTF.

The chain employs TRBV5-1 and TRBJ2-5; D not certain. Looked up from germline, CDR1 is SGHRS and CDR2 is YFSETQ. The CDR3 has 16 residues. Between the trimmed V and J ends, which lost 0 bases and 1 base, there was a span of 13 bases. For the CDR3, the DNA is TGCGCCAGCAGCTTGGGCGGCTCGAGATCCCAAGAGACCCAGTACTTC. Its translation is CASSLGGSRSQETQYF.

V and J are TRBV9 and TRBJ2-1; 7 bases are a match to TRBD1. CDR1 is SGDLS, CDR2 YYNGEE, per germline. The V segment lost 4 bases and the J segment 5 bases; nucleotides outside the gene matches: 6. The CDR3 spans 14 residues. The CDR3 here is CASSRQGQNNEQFF. The DNA of the CDR3 is TGTGCCAGCAGCAGACAGGGACAGAACAATGAGCAGTTCTTC.

The CDR3 region has the DNA TGTGCCAGCAGTTTGTCCGGAGGCACAGATACGCAGTATTTT. It encodes CASSLSGGTDTQYF. This rearrangement joins TRBV11-3 to TRBJ2-3; D unresolved. Germline V CDR1 and CDR2: SGHNT, YENEEA. The CDR3 is 14 amino acids. Trimming left V 6 bases short and J 1 base short, with 11 bases between.

The rearrangement joins TRBV18 to TRBJ2-7; 10 nucleotides agree with TRBD1. The CDR3 is 15 amino acids. After removal of 1 base from V and 5 bases from J, the junction contained 5 bases not matched to a gene. The V gene's germline CDR1 is KGHSH and CDR2 LQKENI. CDR3 bases: TGTGCCAGCTCACCACAGGCGACAGGGGGCAACGAGCAGTACTTC. Translation gives CASSPQATGGNEQYF.